What follows describes a single TCR beta chain. Its specificity is not known. The data were produced by immunoSEQ multiplex PCR, yet TCRdb's version contains in-frame clones alone and is incomplete. The top ten clones hold around 5% of a sample with around 99,000 clones, roughly 87% of them seen once. The entry originates in a study of T cell responses to AZD1222 COVID-19 vaccine. Study results and limitations: Compared with day 0, the breadth and depth of the Spike-specific TCR repertoire rose significantly after two doses of AZD1222. Baseline seropositivity characterized only six AZD1222 recipients.

CDR1 SGDLS and CDR2 YYNGEE come from the germline V gene. Trimming took 2 bases from V and 9 from J, leaving 6 bases between them. This CDR3 contains 11 residues. This sequence was found in an adult who received the AZD1222 COVID-19 vaccine. This material consisted of peripheral blood, taken 28 days after the second AZD1222 dose. This chain links TRBV9 with TRBJ2-1; D remains unclear. CDR3 bases: TGTGCCAGCAGCGTGGGTCCTGAGCAGTTCTTC. The encoded protein is CASSVGPEQFF.